These T cell receptor beta chains were read from a single sample in a study of response to subunit inactivated influenza vaccine. TCRdb independently ran MiXCR on the RT-PCR reads; one entry per CDR3 protein. This table holds approximately 530,000 distinct CDR3 sequences, over 10% found once. The sample consisted of PBMCs from blood, taken 40 to 50 days after vaccination. These receptors originate from a middle-aged man who received an inactivated influenza vaccine. Both conserved end residues are part of each CDR3. Fields, in order: CDR3 DNA, CDR3 protein, V gene, D gene, clone size, J gene. The D gene is left open where the match is weak. Part of the rows lack a size; the others show once, few, many or a class for expanded clones.

DNA: TGTGCCAGCTCACCCTACGGACAGGGCAACTATGGCTACACCTTC; CDR3: CASSPYGQGNYGYTF; V: TRBV18; D: TRBD1; size: .; J: TRBJ1-2
DNA: TGTGCCAGCAGCCCATACCGGGACAGGGGTGCCGGGGAGCTGTTTTTT; CDR3: CASSPYRDRGAGELFF; V: TRBV12-3/TRBV12-4; D: TRBD1; size: .; J: TRBJ2-2
DNA: TGTGCCAGCAGCCCGGCCCCATACAGGGGGCGGGGGCCAGATACGCAGTATTTT; CDR3: CASSPAPYRGRGPDTQYF; V: TRBV11-2; D: TRBD1; size: many; J: TRBJ2-3
DNA: TGCAGGGATGAGGGTGAAGCTTTCTTT; CDR3: CRDEGEAFF; V: TRBV29-1; D: .; size: few; J: TRBJ1-1
DNA: TGTGCCAGCAGTGACAGGGCTACAGAGACCCAGTACTTC; CDR3: CASSDRATETQYF; V: TRBV12-3/TRBV12-4; D: TRBD1; size: few; J: TRBJ2-5
DNA: TGTGCCAGCACCATCGGACAGGGAGGCTACAATGAGCAGTTCTTC; CDR3: CASTIGQGGYNEQFF; V: TRBV27; D: TRBD1; size: few; J: TRBJ2-1
DNA: TGTGCCAGCAGTCTTATCCCCCCCTTGGGGCTAGCGGGAGTCCAAGAGACCCAGTACTTC; CDR3: CASSLIPPLGLAGVQETQYF; V: TRBV27; D: TRBD2; size: .; J: TRBJ2-5
DNA: TGTGCCAGCAGTTTTTCGGCCAGAGTCGAGACCCAGTACTTC; CDR3: CASSFSARVETQYF; V: TRBV12-3/TRBV12-4; D: .; size: .; J: TRBJ2-5
DNA: TGTGCCAGCAGCTTGGCGACCCGGGGCATACAGGACTTC; CDR3: CASSLATRGIQDF; V: TRBV7-2; D: .; size: .; J: TRBJ2-7
DNA: TGTGCCAGCAGCTTAGGTTACGGCGGGATTAGCACAGATACGCAGTATTTT; CDR3: CASSLGYGGISTDTQYF; V: TRBV7-8; D: .; size: many; J: TRBJ2-3
DNA: TGCGCCAGCAGCCAAGACCTATCTAGCGGGCTGGGAACTGAAGCTTTCTTT; CDR3: CASSQDLSSGLGTEAFF; V: TRBV4-3; D: .; size: .; J: TRBJ1-1
DNA: TGTGCCAGCAGCTCGGGGGGCTATTACTACGAGCAGTACTTC; CDR3: CASSSGGYYYEQYF; V: TRBV11-2; D: .; size: .; J: TRBJ2-7
DNA: TGTGCCACCAGAGACTTCGCGAACACCGGGGAGCTGTTTTTT; CDR3: CATRDFANTGELFF; V: TRBV12-3/TRBV12-4; D: .; size: few; J: TRBJ2-2
DNA: TGTGCCAGCAGCTTTCAAGCGTCGTACGAGCAGTACTTC; CDR3: CASSFQASYEQYF; V: TRBV7-9; D: .; size: many; J: TRBJ2-7
DNA: TGTGCCAGCAGCTTAGATCCGGGGGAGGCCTTCTATGGCTACACCTTC; CDR3: CASSLDPGEAFYGYTF; V: TRBV11-2; D: .; size: .; J: TRBJ1-2
DNA: TGTGCCAGCAGCTTAGGGGGACTCCACAATGAGCAGTTCTTC; CDR3: CASSLGGLHNEQFF; V: TRBV13; D: .; size: .; J: TRBJ2-1
DNA: TGTGCCAGCAGCCAAGGTCCACAGGACTCCTACGAGCAGTACTTC; CDR3: CASSQGPQDSYEQYF; V: TRBV3-1; D: .; size: .; J: TRBJ2-7
DNA: TGTGCCAGCAGGTCCCGGGTCTGGCCTAATGAGCAGTTCTTC; CDR3: CASRSRVWPNEQFF; V: TRBV12-3/TRBV12-4; D: .; size: few; J: TRBJ2-1
DNA: TGTGCCAGTAGTTCCCCGTCCCTAGCGGGAGTTGACGAGCAGTACTTC; CDR3: CASSSPSLAGVDEQYF; V: TRBV19; D: TRBD2; size: many; J: TRBJ2-7
DNA: TGCAGTGCTCTCCGGGACAGTCGCCCAGATACGCAGTATTTT; CDR3: CSALRDSRPDTQYF; V: TRBV20-1; D: TRBD1; size: many; J: TRBJ2-3
DNA: TGCGCCAGCTCCCCCCTGCAGGGCACAGATACGCAGTATTTT; CDR3: CASSPLQGTDTQYF; V: TRBV5-1; D: .; size: .; J: TRBJ2-3
DNA: TGTGCCAGCAGCGCAGGGACTAGCGGGACGGGCACAGATACGCAGTATTTT; CDR3: CASSAGTSGTGTDTQYF; V: TRBV9; D: TRBD2; size: .; J: TRBJ2-3
DNA: TGCAGTGCTAGACCGCGGGAAATTCCAGATACGCAGTATTTT; CDR3: CSARPREIPDTQYF; V: TRBV20-1; D: .; size: .; J: TRBJ2-3
DNA: TGTGCCATCAGTAACTACGACAGTGGCGAGCAGTACTTC; CDR3: CAISNYDSGEQYF; V: TRBV10-3; D: .; size: few; J: TRBJ2-7
DNA: TGCAGCGTTGCCGGGGGCTTGCGGGAGAGACACAATGAGCAGTTCTTC; CDR3: CSVAGGLRERHNEQFF; V: TRBV29-1; D: .; size: few; J: TRBJ2-1
DNA: TGCGCCAGCAGCCGACCAGGACTAGCGGGGCAAGAGACCCAGTACTTC; CDR3: CASSRPGLAGQETQYF; V: TRBV4-3; D: TRBD2; size: .; J: TRBJ2-5
DNA: TGTGCCATCAGTGAGAGGGTTGGGGAGACCCAGTACTTC; CDR3: CAISERVGETQYF; V: TRBV10-3; D: .; size: many; J: TRBJ2-5
DNA: TGCGCCAGCATCTTCTCAGCAACTAATGAAAAACTGTTTTTT; CDR3: CASIFSATNEKLFF; V: TRBV5-1; D: .; size: .; J: TRBJ1-4
DNA: TGTGCCAGCCTCCGGGACAGGGCTTCCGAGCAGTACTTC; CDR3: CASLRDRASEQYF; V: TRBV3-1; D: TRBD1; size: few; J: TRBJ2-7
DNA: TGTGCCAGCAGTAACTCCGGGACAGGAATCTACGAGCAGTACTTC; CDR3: CASSNSGTGIYEQYF; V: TRBV6-5; D: TRBD1; size: .; J: TRBJ2-7
DNA: TGTGCCAGCAGTTACGGGCCCGGGAGGACCGGCTATAATTCACCCCTCCACTTT; CDR3: CASSYGPGRTGYNSPLHF; V: TRBV6-5; D: .; size: .; J: TRBJ1-6
DNA: TGTGCCAGCAGCCTCATGGGACAGGGGGTTCAGACCCAGTACTTC; CDR3: CASSLMGQGVQTQYF; V: TRBV11-2; D: TRBD1; size: .; J: TRBJ2-5
DNA: TGTGCCAGCAGGGCCGGACAGGGTCATCAGCCCCAGCATTTT; CDR3: CASRAGQGHQPQHF; V: TRBV6-1; D: TRBD1; size: few; J: TRBJ1-5